The present entry profiles one T cell receptor (beta chain) with its context. Both 60 Vbeta primers and 13 Jbeta primers went into the PCR. Measured with immunoSEQ multiplex PCR; TCRdb has only the in-frame clones, and not every one. The data contain over 150,000 clones, around 67% of them singletons. The data are from a study of cytomegalovirus exposure and HLA in healthy donors. Germline CDR1 and CDR2: SGHNT and YYREEE (reference sequence). The CDR3 length is 14 residues. The V and J ends lost 0 bases and 11 bases respectively, with 17 bases between them. Sequenced: PBMCs. This sequence joins TRBV5-4 and TRBJ1-1; D is perhaps TRBD1 (6 bases). The sequence derives from a woman aged 25 to 39 in good health and CMV-seropositive. The CDR3 spells CASSLDRANVQAFF. The CDR3 DNA is TGTGCCAGCAGCTTGGACAGGGCGAACGTCCAGGCTTTCTTT.